This T cell receptor beta chain was obtained from a study of beta chain features in type 1 diabetes. Reverse transcribing all isolated RNA meant expressed TCRB transcripts were sequenced. Libraries were prepared by immunoSEQ multiplex PCR; TCRdb keeps only in-frame clonotypes and omits some of them. The table records about 700,000 clones, roughly 13% of them present only once. The V gene end was trimmed by 1 base and the J gene end by 3 bases; junction bases not matched to a gene: 4. Germline lookup yields CDR1 SGHTA and CDR2 FQGNSA. The CDR3 runs 16 residues. Every single donor gave one heparinised blood draw, and these averaged approximately 120 mL. Sorting that relied on CD45RO/CCR7/CD25/CD127/CD95/CD27 yielded CD4+ naive, central memory, regulatory and stem cell-like memory cells. Points on this clone: As yet, its antigen is unknown.

Study observations and caveats: Type 1 diabetes patients showed a moderate but significant shortening of TCRB CDR3s in all four CD4+ subsets.

This rearrangement joins TRBV7-2 to TRBJ2-3, with 10 positions matching TRBD1. The sample taken for sequencing was naive CD4+ T cells from blood. This receptor was identified in a young man with type 1 diabetes. The CDR3 sequence: CASSLVGTGVTDTQYF. CDR3 DNA: TGTGCCAGCAGCTTAGTGGGGACAGGGGTTACAGATACGCAGTATTTT.